Listed here are 21 T cell receptor beta chains from one sample, sequenced in a study of metastatic and nonmetastatic thyroid tumors. TCRdb reassembled clones from the PCR reads with MiXCR. Of 70,000 or so clones detected, 14% appear once; the ten largest clones hold more than 6.5%. No treatment of any kind had been given to any patient before thyroid surgery. The sequenced sample consisted of blood. The source is a male donor with papillary thyroid cancer or a benign thyroid nodule (not recorded which). Some clones in this sample may be carry-over from other donors' samples.

This clone was detected many times. V gene TRBV5-4 combines with J gene TRBJ2-2; 8 bases are shared with TRBD2. Germline V gene sequence: CDR1 SGHNT, CDR2 YYREEE (reference sequence). With 4 bases clipped from V and 1 base from J, the junction kept 6 bases outside the gene matches. The CDR3 length is 16 residues. The CDR3 DNA is TGTGCCAGCAGCCGGGGGGGGCAGGGGAACACCGGGGAGCTGTTTTTT. As protein: CASSRGGQGNTGELFF.

Ten or more counts support this clone. The chain joins TRBV4-2 to TRBJ2-2; 7 bases are a match to TRBD2. Germline CDR1 and CDR2: LGHNA and YNFKEQ. V lost 0 bases, J lost 5 bases, and 3 bases stayed unmatched. The CDR3 has 15 residues. CDR3 bases: TGTGCCAGCAGCCAAGACCGTAGCGGGACCGGGGAGCTGTTTTTT. It yields the protein CASSQDRSGTGELFF.

This clone appeared many times. The chain is built from TRBV9 and TRBJ2-7, with unresolved D. The CDR3 has 15 amino acids. V dropped 0 bases and J dropped 2 bases, with 12 bases sitting between them. From germline, CDR1 is SGDLS and CDR2 YYNGEE. The CDR3 DNA is TGTGCCAGCAGCGTAGTGGCGGTTCAGCCCTACGAGCAGTACTTC. Translated, it gives CASSVVAVQPYEQYF. Complete variable domain (other parts from reference TRBV9 and TRBJ2-7): DSGVTQTPKHLITATGQRVTLRCSPRSGDLSVYWYQQSLDQGLQFLIQYYNGEERAKGNILERFSAQQFPDLHSELNLSSLELGDSALYFCASSVVAVQPYEQYFGPGTRLTVT.

The chain links TRBV11-2 to TRBJ2-1, with D tentatively TRBD1 (5 bases). Trimming removed 1 base from V and 5 bases from J, with 6 bases in between. Germline V gene lookup returns CDR1 SGHAT and CDR2 FQNNGV. CDR3 length: 13 amino acids. The chain's CDR3 is CASSLVDNNEQFF. As DNA, the CDR3 is TGTGCCAGCAGCTTAGTGGACAACAATGAGCAGTTCTTC.

The V call is TRBV5-1, the J call TRBJ2-1; TRBD1 agrees at 10 bases. This CDR3 is built from 14 residues. Per germline, CDR1 SGHRS and CDR2 YFSETQ. The V and J ends lost 3 bases and 7 bases, in that order; junction bases with no gene match: 4. The chain's CDR3 is CASSSGQGVNEQFF. The CDR3 nucleotides are TGCGCCAGCAGCTCCGGACAGGGGGTTAATGAGCAGTTCTTC.

This clone was detected ten times or more. The V and J genes are TRBV5-1 and TRBJ2-7; 7 bases fit TRBD1. The germline CDR1 and CDR2 sequences are SGHRS and YFSETQ. V shed 4 bases, J shed 3 bases, and the junction held 4 bases outside the gene matches. CDR3 size: 13 residues. CDR3 loop: CASSPGQNYEQYF. The CDR3 DNA follows: TGCGCCAGCAGCCCGGGACAGAACTACGAGCAGTACTTC.

Worth noting for this clone: A much larger clone differs by one base, so this may be a read error. The rearrangement links TRBV5-1 to TRBJ2-5; TRBD1 agrees at 11 bases. CDR3 size: 14 residues. The germline V gene encodes CDR1 SGHRS and CDR2 YFSETQ. In DNA form, the CDR3 reads TGCGCCGGCAGCTGGGGACAGGGGGTAGAGACCCAGTACTTC. This translates into CAGSWGQGVETQYF.

This clone was found many times. The rearrangement joins TRBV12-3 or TRBV12-4 to TRBJ1-2; weak D call: TRBD1 (6 bases). The CDR3 spans 15 residues. V was shortened by 5 bases and J by 2 bases, with 15 bases between the two germline ends. The CDR3: CASSLIQGGNYGYTF. DNA for the CDR3: TGTGCCAGCAGTCTAATACAGGGAGGCAACTATGGCTACACCTTC.

The rearrangement joins TRBV6-5 to TRBJ1-6; D gene ambiguous. Trimming stripped 2 bases from V and 5 bases from J, with 7 bases between. The CDR3 length is 14 residues. Germline-derived CDR1 and CDR2 are MNHEY and SVGAGI. The CDR3 DNA reads as TGTGCCAGCAGTTACGTTAGAGATAATTCACCCCTCCACTTT. Its protein is CASSYVRDNSPLHF.

This clone was seen repeatedly, ten times or more. The chain carries TRBV20-1 and TRBJ2-5, with 7 bases identical to TRBD2. Germline CDR1 reads DFQATT; CDR2 reads SNEGSKA (reference sequence). J was trimmed by 3 bases and V by 6 bases; bases with no gene match: 10. This CDR3 has 14 residues. CDR3 amino acids: CSAERGGREETQYF. The DNA for the CDR3 is TGCAGTGCGGAACGTGGGGGGAGGGAAGAGACCCAGTACTTC.

This clone was recorded many times. This rearrangement joins TRBV5-1 to TRBJ2-5, with D unresolved. The CDR3 covers 16 residues. Trimming removed 3 bases from V and 1 base from J, with 16 bases in between. The germline gives CDR1 SGHRS, CDR2 YFSETQ. The CDR3 nucleotides read TGCGCCAGCAGCTCGTCTCCGGGTAGTGGCCAAGAGACCCAGTACTTC. Encoded protein: CASSSSPGSGQETQYF. Full variable domain (outside the CDR3, taken from reference TRBV5-1 and TRBJ2-5): KAGVTQTPRYLIKTRGQQVTLSCSPISGHRSVSWYQQTPGQGLQFLFEYFSETQRNKGNFPGRFSGRQFSNSRSEMNVSTLELGDSALYLCASSSSPGSGQETQYFGPGTRLLVL.

This clone has at least ten counts. The chain joins TRBV20-1 to TRBJ2-5; the D gene is possibly TRBD2 (6 bases). Trimming removed 2 bases at V and 2 bases at J, with 9 bases between. Germline assignment: CDR1 DFQATT and CDR2 SNEGSKA (reference sequence). The length of the CDR3 is 13 residues. The CDR3 bases are TGCAGTGCTAGAACCCGGGGGCAAGAGACCCAGTACTTC. It yields the protein CSARTRGQETQYF.

Worth noting for this clone: This may stem from a read error, because a much larger clone lies one nucleotide away. The V and J genes are TRBV10-3 and TRBJ1-2, with D maybe TRBD1 (5 bases). The CDR3 is 16 residues long. The germline V gene encodes CDR1 ENHRY and CDR2 SYGVKD. The CDR3, as DNA: TGTGCCATCCGTGAGTCGAGACGCGCCGGGGGGGATGGCTACACCTTC. It codes for CAIRESRRAGGDGYTF.

V and J are TRBV6-1 and TRBJ1-3; 9 bases are shared with TRBD1. CDR1 is MNHNS and CDR2 is SASEGT in the germline V gene. The CDR3 loop spans 13 amino acids. The chain's CDR3 is CSATDRGGNTIYF. CDR3 nucleotide sequence: TGTTCCGCTACGGACAGGGGAGGAAACACCATATATTTT.

This clone was counted at least ten times. The V call is TRBV10-3, the J call TRBJ2-1, with 8 bases identical to TRBD2. The CDR3 totals 16 residues. The V segment lost 0 bases and the J segment 5 bases; nucleotides outside the gene matches: 6. CDR1 is ENHRY and CDR2 is SYGVKD in the germline V gene. The CDR3 reads CAISESPGLGDNEQFF. In nucleotides, the CDR3 is TGTGCCATCAGTGAGTCACCGGGACTAGGGGACAATGAGCAGTTCTTC.

This clone appeared many times. The chain combines TRBV6-1 with TRBJ1-2, with unresolved D. This CDR3 is 14 amino acids long. Trimming left V 5 bases short and J 8 bases short, with 18 bases between. Per germline, CDR1 MNHNS and CDR2 SASEGT. The CDR3 bases are TGTGCCAGCAGTCCCTTTGGGGAAGGAGACGGCTACACCTTC. Its translation: CASSPFGEGDGYTF.

This clone was seen at least ten times. The chain uses TRBV7-9 and TRBJ2-2; the match to TRBD2 covers 7 bases. Trimming cost V 3 bases and J 6 bases; bases outside gene matches: 7. From germline, CDR1 is SEHNR and CDR2 FQNEAQ (reference sequence). The CDR3 spans 15 residues. For the CDR3, the DNA is TGTGCCAGCAGCTTTGGCTGGGGGGGTTCCGGGGAGCTGTTTTTT. The encoded protein is CASSFGWGGSGELFF. Full variable domain (missing parts from reference TRBV7-9 and TRBJ2-2): DTGVSQNPRHKITKRGQNVTFRCDPISEHNRLYWYRQTLGQGPEFLTYFQNEAQLEKSRLLSDRFSAERPKGSFSTLEIQRTEQGDSAMYLCASSFGWGGSGELFFGEGSRLTVL.

This clone was observed many times. The rearrangement uses TRBV5-1 and TRBJ1-5; unclear D gene. The V and J ends lost 0 bases and 7 bases respectively, with 11 bases between them. This CDR3 spans 14 amino acids. Germline V lookup: CDR1 SGHRS, CDR2 YFSETQ. CDR3 protein: CASSLASGVQPQHF. DNA of the CDR3: TGCGCCAGCAGCTTGGCCTCGGGTGTACAGCCCCAGCATTTT.

This clone has at least ten counts. The genes are TRBV7-2 and TRBJ2-2; 9 positions match TRBD1. The length of the CDR3 is 18 residues. CDR1 SGHTA and CDR2 FQGNSA come from the germline V gene. V was pared by 2 bases and J by 4 bases, with 11 bases of the junction left unmatched. The CDR3 sequence: CASSLWPGTGSTTGELFF. The CDR3 coding sequence is TGTGCCAGCAGCTTATGGCCAGGGACAGGGTCTACCACCGGGGAGCTGTTTTTT.

CDR3 amino acids: CASTRTGAINQPQHF. CDR3 DNA: TGTGCCAGCACCAGGACAGGGGCCATAAATCAGCCCCAGCATTTT. J is TRBJ1-5 and V is TRBV12-3 or TRBV12-4, with 9 bases identical to TRBD1. The J segment lost 4 bases and the V segment lost 7 bases, leaving 8 bases of the junction unmatched. This CDR3 region has 15 residues.

Comment on this clone: Given a much more abundant clone one base away, this may be a read error. The chain joins TRBV7-2 to TRBJ2-7; 9 nucleotides line up with TRBD2. J lost 0 bases, V lost 6 bases, and 21 bases had no gene match. The germline V gene encodes CDR1 SGHTA and CDR2 FQGNSA. CDR3 length equals 20 residues. This CDR3 reads CASSFIAGDLRGVGSYEQYV. Written as DNA, the CDR3 is TGTGCCAGCAGTTTCATAGCGGGAGACTTGAGGGGGGTTGGCTCCTACGAGCAGTACGTC.